This T cell receptor beta chain was sequenced during a study of T cell clonality in common variable immunodeficiency. Caucasian heritage predominated among both patients and controls. Method: immunoSEQ multiplex PCR; TCRdb's copy keeps in-frame clones and lacks some. Listed for the sample are some 32,000 clones, none seen a single time. V lost 4 bases, J lost 4 bases, and 14 bases lay in between. Germline values: CDR1 SEHNR, CDR2 FQNEAQ (reference sequence). The CDR3 has 14 residues. General study points: CVID subjects showed higher TCRbeta clonality than healthy controls. In common variable immunodeficiency, TCR beta chains reportedly carried fewer deletions and N-nucleotide insertions.

This clone was counted at least ten times. The antigen remains unidentified. The CDR3 goes on 3 residues after the read ends, and that part is filled in from the germline J gene. The sample consisted of peripheral blood mononuclear cells. The chain carries TRBV7-9 and TRBJ2-7; the D gene is possibly TRBD1 (6 bases). The TCR originated in a person aged 18-69 years in good health. The CDR3 bases that were read are TGTGCCAGCAGCTCAGACAGGAATTTATACGAG. The encoded protein is CASSSDRNLYE. The full CDR3 reads CASSSDRNLYEQYF. Complete variable domain (other parts from reference TRBV7-9 and TRBJ2-7): DTGVSQNPRHKITKRGQNVTFRCDPISEHNRLYWYRQTLGQGPEFLTYFQNEAQLEKSRLLSDRFSAERPKGSFSTLEIQRTEQGDSAMYLCASSSDRNLYEQYFGPGTRLTVT.